The sample holds one count of the clone carrying this T cell receptor beta chain. Its antigen is not known. These data are taken from a study of OX40 agonist ivuxolimab in advanced cancers. Study details: At doses from 0.01 to 10 mg/kg, patients were given intravenous ivuxolimab every 2 weeks.

Trimming took 1 base from V and 1 from J; bases not matched to a gene: 18. The CDR3 spans 21 residues. Germline V gene lookup returns CDR1 SGHRS and CDR2 YFSETQ. This table comes from immunoSEQ multiplex PCR, and its TCRdb copy is limited to in-frame clones, with some not included. The sample comprises about 20,000 clones, 90% to 95% of which are singletons, and more than 50% rests with the top ten. General study results and limits: In general, CD8+ T cells held more expanded clones than CD4+ did, on average.

The sequence came from an adult with an advanced solid tumor such as melanoma, head and neck, liver or kidney cancer. The material was CD4+ or CD8+ T cells sorted from blood, obtained in a trial of the OX40 agonist ivuxolimab. The V and J genes are TRBV5-1 and TRBJ1-4, with 8 bases lining up with TRBD1. CDR3 DNA: TGCGCCAGCAGCTTGTTGTCCCCTGATGGACAGGGATCGTTAACTAATGAAAAACTGTTTTTT. This sequence encodes CASSLLSPDGQGSLTNEKLFF.